This passage covers 27 T cell receptor beta chains from one sample sequenced in a study of identical twins. MiXCR, applied by TCRdb to the 5' RACE reads, yields one record per CDR3 protein. The profile shows hundreds of thousands of distinct CDR3 sequences, roughly 18% of them singletons. These data are also associated with another study on T cells expressing NK-cell markers.

Sequencing was carried out using PBMCs. Source of these receptors: a woman in her late teens or twenties in good health.

The gene calls are TRBV12-3 or TRBV12-4 and TRBJ2-1; D tentatively reads TRBD1 or TRBD2 (5 bases each). This CDR3 is 15 amino acids long. The V and J ends lost 4 bases and 5 bases respectively, with 15 bases between them. Written as DNA, the CDR3 is TGTGCCAGCAGTTCTCGGGGCGGGCTGGACAATGAGCAGTTCTTC. Its protein product is CASSSRGGLDNEQFF.

This chain links TRBV5-5 with TRBJ1-6, with D perhaps TRBD1 (5 bases). The germline CDR1 and CDR2 sequences are SGHKS and YYEKEE (reference sequence). V gave up 4 bases and J gave up 8 bases, with 13 bases separating them. The length of the CDR3 is 14 residues. Here the CDR3 reads CASSDLRDYSPLHF. The CDR3 DNA follows: TGTGCCAGCAGCGACCTCAGGGATTATTCACCCCTCCACTTT.

The V gene is TRBV18, the J gene TRBJ1-2; D is uncertain. Germline V gene lookup returns CDR1 KGHSH and CDR2 LQKENI. The CDR3 loop spans 13 amino acids. The ends were cut back, 3 bases at V and 5 bases at J, with 10 bases in the middle. The CDR3 loop reads CASSPRIEYGYTF. Written as DNA, the CDR3 is TGTGCCAGCTCACCCCGGATCGAGTATGGCTACACCTTC.

This clonotype was detected a few times. V gene TRBV29-1 combines with J gene TRBJ2-1; 7 positions agree with TRBD2. The V gene's germline CDR1 is SQVTM and CDR2 ANQGSEA. V was clipped by 7 bases and J by 8 bases; unmatched bases: 11. There are 13 residues in the CDR3. This chain's CDR3 is CSAEGGRVDEQFF. The CDR3 bases are TGCAGCGCGGAGGGCGGGAGAGTGGATGAGCAGTTCTTC.

CDR3 in amino acids: CASTKPGETYEQYF. The CDR3, as DNA: TGTGCCAGCACCAAGCCCGGGGAAACCTACGAGCAGTACTTC. The rearrangement links TRBV5-8 to TRBJ2-7; tentative D call: TRBD2 (5 bases). Per the germline V gene, CDR1 is SGHTS and CDR2 is YDEGEE. V lost 6 bases to trimming and J lost 2 bases, with 15 bases between them. There are 14 residues in the CDR3.

This clonotype was seen more than once but under ten times. The chain recombines TRBV6-5 with TRBJ2-7; the match to TRBD2 covers 8 bases. There are 15 residues in the CDR3. Germline values: CDR1 MNHEY, CDR2 SVGAGI. V shed 2 bases and J 2 bases; nucleotides not matched to a gene: 5. CDR3 protein: CASSYPGLGTYEQYF. DNA of the CDR3: TGTGCCAGCAGTTACCCGGGACTAGGGACCTACGAGCAGTACTTC.

This clonotype was picked up a small number of times. V gene TRBV6-2 or TRBV6-3 combines with J gene TRBJ2-3, with 7 bases aligning to TRBD2. This CDR3 contains 11 residues. Germline CDR1 MNHEY, CDR2 SVGEGT. V lost 11 bases and J lost 11; bases outside the gene matches: 10. The CDR3 region has the DNA TGTGCCGGCTCGACCGGGACTATGCAGTATTTT. The encoded protein is CAGSTGTMQYF.

This clonotype was detected only a few times. J is TRBJ1-1 and V is TRBV5-1, with D maybe TRBD1 (5 bases). Trimming took 7 bases from V and 2 from J, leaving 18 bases between them. The CDR3 spans 15 residues. Germline V gene data show CDR1 as SGHRS and CDR2 as YFSETQ. CDR3 region: CASRGTLGANTEAFF. DNA of the CDR3: TGCGCCAGCCGGGGAACGCTTGGGGCTAACACTGAAGCTTTCTTT.

The V and J genes are TRBV12-3 or TRBV12-4 and TRBJ2-3; perhaps TRBD2 as D (6 bases). Deletions cut 3 bases from V and 3 bases from J, with 13 bases between. The CDR3 totals 15 residues. CDR3 residues: CASSFSFSGTDTQYF. The CDR3, as DNA: TGTGCCAGCAGTTTCTCCTTTAGCGGTACAGATACGCAGTATTTT.

This chain links TRBV15 with TRBJ2-3, with 8 bases aligning to TRBD1. The V gene end was trimmed by 3 bases and the J gene end by 3 bases; junction bases not matched to a gene: 5. The CDR3 contains 15 residues. Germline V lookup: CDR1 LNHNV, CDR2 YYDKDF (reference sequence). CDR3 residues: CATSSRTGLTDTQYF. For the CDR3, the DNA is TGTGCCACCAGCAGCAGGACAGGGCTTACAGATACGCAGTATTTT.

This clonotype was counted a few times. The J gene is TRBJ2-5, the V gene TRBV20-1; 9 bases align to TRBD2. Germline lookup yields CDR1 DFQATT and CDR2 SNEGSKA (reference sequence). There are 15 residues in the CDR3. V shed 3 bases, J shed 1 base, and the junction held 6 bases outside the gene matches. CDR3 residues: CSASRSSGTQETQYF. CDR3 in DNA: TGCAGTGCTAGTAGGTCTAGCGGGACCCAAGAGACCCAGTACTTC.

This clonotype appeared many times. The V and J genes are TRBV5-6 and TRBJ1-6; D remains ambiguous. The CDR3 runs 12 residues. Germline assignment: CDR1 SGHDT and CDR2 YYEEEE. The V and J ends lost 3 bases and 5 bases respectively, with 3 bases between them. The CDR3 loop reads CASSSNNSPLHF. DNA for the CDR3: TGTGCCAGCAGCTCAAATAATTCACCCCTCCACTTT.

The chain carries TRBV6-1 and TRBJ2-7; 9 bases map to TRBD1. The germline CDR1 and CDR2 sequences are MNHNS and SASEGT. The V segment lost 6 bases and the J segment 1 base; nucleotides outside the gene matches: 7. The CDR3 extends over 15 amino acids. CDR3 sequence (DNA): TGTGCCAGCAGACAAGGCGGGACAGGGTCCTACGAGCAGTACTTC. This gives the protein CASRQGGTGSYEQYF.

This clonotype turned up a few times. This chain links TRBV3-1 with TRBJ2-1; 10 bases match TRBD1. Germline assignment: CDR1 LGHDT and CDR2 YNNKEL (reference sequence). V was pared by 0 bases and J by 2 bases, with 4 bases of the junction left unmatched. The CDR3 contains 17 residues. The DNA for the CDR3 is TGTGCCAGCAGCCAAGATCGCGGGACAGGGGCCTACAATGAGCAGTTCTTC. It is translated as CASSQDRGTGAYNEQFF.

In its sample, this clonotype was seen a few times. The chain couples TRBV20-1 to TRBJ1-2, with D maybe TRBD1 (6 bases). V gave up 3 bases and J gave up 8 bases, with 19 bases separating them. Germline lookup yields CDR1 DFQATT and CDR2 SNEGSKA (reference sequence). The CDR3 has 14 residues. The CDR3 nucleotides read TGCAGTGCTAGTTCGCCCGGACAGCAACGCGGCTACACCTTC. It translates to CSASSPGQQRGYTF.

The table lists this clonotype with many counts. Written as DNA, the CDR3 is TGTGCCAGCAGCTTAGTCAGGGGCAATCAGCCCCAGCATTTT. This encodes CASSLVRGNQPQHF. This chain uses TRBV7-8 with TRBJ1-5, with D possibly being TRBD1 (5 bases). Germline CDR1 is SGHVS and CDR2 is FQNEAQ. The CDR3 consists of 14 residues. Trimming removed 1 base from V and 2 bases from J, with 6 bases in between.

This clonotype came up a few times. The chain recombines TRBV4-2 with TRBJ2-3, with 10 bases matching TRBD2. The J segment lost 5 bases and the V segment lost 0 bases, leaving 5 bases of the junction unmatched. Germline V gene sequence: CDR1 LGHNA, CDR2 YNFKEQ. There are 16 residues in the CDR3. The CDR3 here is CASSQDQASGGDTQYF. For the CDR3, the DNA is TGTGCCAGCAGCCAAGATCAGGCTAGCGGGGGAGATACGCAGTATTTT.

DNA of the CDR3: TGCAGCGTTGCCGATAGCGGGGGGGCACGCAATGAGCAGTTCTTC. Its translation: CSVADSGGARNEQFF. The rearrangement uses TRBV29-1 and TRBJ2-1, with 11 nucleotides matching TRBD2. Germline CDR1 reads SQVTM; CDR2 reads ANQGSEA. Trimming cost V 4 bases and J 6 bases; bases outside gene matches: 8. The CDR3 is made up of 15 amino acids.

V is TRBV9 and J is TRBJ2-3; no reliable D call. The germline gives CDR1 SGDLS, CDR2 YYNGEE. The CDR3 totals 15 residues. Trimming took 1 base from V and 0 from J, leaving 9 bases between them. The CDR3 loop reads CASSVRSASTDTQYF. The CDR3 DNA sequence: TGTGCCAGCAGCGTAAGGAGTGCTAGCACAGATACGCAGTATTTT. The variable domain in full, completed from reference TRBV9 and TRBJ2-3, reads DSGVTQTPKHLITATGQRVTLRCSPRSGDLSVYWYQQSLDQGLQFLIQYYNGEERAKGNILERFSAQQFPDLHSELNLSSLELGDSALYFCASSVRSASTDTQYFGPGTRLTVL.

This clonotype was detected a few times. The genes are TRBV3-1 and TRBJ2-7, with TRBD2 matching 14 bases. CDR3 size: 19 residues. The V gene's germline CDR1 is LGHDT and CDR2 YNNKEL (reference sequence). The V segment lost 2 bases and the J segment 0 bases; nucleotides outside the gene matches: 9. CDR3 in DNA: TGTGCCAGCAGCCAACCTCCGGGACTAGCGGGGGTCATCTCCTACGAGCAGTACTTC. It codes for CASSQPPGLAGVISYEQYF.

The rearrangement links TRBV25-1 to TRBJ2-1; 12 positions agree with TRBD2. Per the germline V gene, CDR1 is MGHDK and CDR2 is SYGVNS. This CDR3 contains 15 residues. Losses at the gene ends were 7 bases for V and 5 bases for J; bases not matched to a gene: 6. This CDR3 is CASNLAGGLNNEQFF. CDR3 in DNA: TGTGCCAGCAACCTAGCGGGGGGGCTTAACAATGAGCAGTTCTTC.

This chain connects TRBV3-1 to TRBJ2-7, with TRBD1 identical over 7 bases. The CDR3 consists of 16 residues. Germline V CDR1 and CDR2: LGHDT, YNNKEL (reference sequence). Trimming at V came to 1 base and at J to 0 bases, leaving 6 bases not matched to a gene. The CDR3 sequence: CASSQGLRGSSYEQYF. DNA for the CDR3: TGTGCCAGCAGCCAAGGCCTCAGGGGGTCCTCCTACGAGCAGTACTTC.

The chain employs TRBV4-3 and TRBJ2-7; 7 positions agree with TRBD1. V was clipped by 0 bases and J by 3 bases; unmatched bases: 5. Per the germline V gene, CDR1 is LGHNA and CDR2 is YSLEER. The CDR3 totals 15 residues. CDR3: CASSQDSRQGYEQYF. CDR3 nucleotides: TGCGCCAGCAGCCAAGATTCGAGACAGGGCTACGAGCAGTACTTC.

This chain joins TRBV20-1 and TRBJ2-1; 11 bases match TRBD2. Germline V gene data show CDR1 as DFQATT and CDR2 as SNEGSKA (reference sequence). This CDR3 is 15 amino acids long. The trim removed 1 base at V and 8 bases at J, leaving 7 bases unmatched. The CDR3 reads CSARATSGKRDEQFF. DNA for the CDR3: TGCAGTGCTAGAGCGACTAGCGGGAAAAGGGATGAGCAGTTCTTC.

This clonotype was counted only a few times. V gene TRBV10-3 combines with J gene TRBJ2-3, with D possibly matching TRBD2 (6 bases). Germline assignment: CDR1 ENHRY and CDR2 SYGVKD. The CDR3 spans 13 residues. Between the trimmed V and J ends, which lost 6 bases and 4 bases, there was a span of 11 bases. Here the CDR3 reads CAIRRERADTQYF. As DNA, the CDR3 is TGTGCCATCAGAAGAGAGCGGGCAGATACGCAGTATTTT.

The chain combines TRBV15 with TRBJ2-3, with 11 bases identical to TRBD2. The junction had 6 bases not matched to a gene; V was cut back by 0 bases and J by 4 bases. Germline V lookup: CDR1 LNHNV, CDR2 YYDKDF (reference sequence). The CDR3 extends over 17 amino acids. The CDR3 protein is CATSRDGLAGGADTQYF. DNA of the CDR3: TGTGCCACCAGCAGAGACGGGTTAGCGGGGGGGGCAGATACGCAGTATTTT.

V gene TRBV19 combines with J gene TRBJ2-7; D ambiguous. Germline V gene lookup returns CDR1 LNHDA and CDR2 SQIVND (reference sequence). There are 13 residues in the CDR3. Trimming left V 10 bases short and J 3 bases short, with 16 bases between. DNA for the CDR3: TGTGCCATCTCCGCAGGTTCGGGCTACGAGCAGTACTTC. This sequence encodes CAISAGSGYEQYF.